Listed here is a single T cell receptor beta chain. This record comes from a study of blood T cells in healthy people across ages. Alongside a J-beta primer mix, a sample-barcoded 5' primer served in a second PCR lasting 7 to 11 cycles. TCRdb fed the 5' RACE reads into MiXCR, producing one record per CDR3 protein. The sample holds roughly 1,100,000 distinct CDR3 sequences; roughly a quarter are singletons and the top ten take 0.65% to 0.95%. Per the germline V gene, CDR1 is SGHRS and CDR2 is YFSETQ. The V gene lost 6 bases and the J gene lost 1 base, with 10 bases spanning the gap. The CDR3 has 13 amino acids. This sample was also put to use in a study of T cells of mothers and their children.

This chain links TRBV5-1 with TRBJ1-1; tentatively, D is TRBD1 (6 bases). The receptor was isolated from a girl aged 2 to 9 in good health. The sample was blood. DNA for the CDR3: TGCGCCAGCACGGGGACATCGAACACTGAAGCTTTCTTT. It is translated as CASTGTSNTEAFF.